The 19 T cell receptor beta chains presented below share a single source sample, sequenced in a study of T cell responses to AZD1222 COVID-19 vaccine. Data came from immunoSEQ multiplex PCR; TCRdb stores just in-frame clones and leaves some out. The table records fewer than 150,000 clones, around 85% of them present only once. The sample was peripheral blood, taken on day 0 of AZD1222 vaccination. These receptors were collected from an adult in good health.

The rearrangement links TRBV7-9 to TRBJ2-5; no definite D call. The germline gives CDR1 SEHNR, CDR2 FQNEAQ (reference sequence). This CDR3 has 14 amino acids. V gave up 2 bases and J gave up 2 bases, with 9 bases separating them. The CDR3 reads CASSLLGKQETQYF. The CDR3 nucleotides are TGTGCCAGCAGCTTATTAGGCAAGCAAGAGACCCAGTACTTC.

This clone was detected a few times. The rearrangement uses TRBV3-1 (or the pseudogene TRBV3-2) and TRBJ2-1, with TRBD2 identical over 7 bases. CDR1 and CDR2 (germline): LGHDT, YNNKEL (reference sequence). The ends lost 2 bases at V and 9 bases at J; junction bases unmatched: 7. The CDR3 consists of 14 residues. This chain's CDR3 is CASSQPFGGTEQFF. CDR3 sequence (DNA): TGTGCCAGCAGCCAACCTTTCGGGGGGACTGAGCAGTTCTTC.

About this clone itself: The same CDR3 can be traced to other DNA sequences in this sample. The chain combines TRBV19 with TRBJ1-1, with a tentative D call TRBD1 (5 bases). Germline V gene lookup returns CDR1 LNHDA and CDR2 SQIVND (reference sequence). Trimming shortened V by 1 base and J by 3 bases, and 6 bases separated the two germline ends. This CDR3 spans 13 amino acids. CDR3 in amino acids: CASSIGGDTEAFF. The DNA for the CDR3 is TGTGCCAGTAGTATAGGGGGCGACACTGAAGCTTTCTTT.

This clone was seen only a few times. The chain combines TRBV6-2 or TRBV6-3 with TRBJ2-1; D gene ambiguous. The germline CDR1 and CDR2 sequences are MNHEY and SVGEGT. Trimming shortened V by 4 bases and J by 7 bases, and 20 bases separated the two germline ends. CDR3 size: 16 residues. The CDR3 DNA follows: TGTGCCAGCAGTTCTTTGGTCTTCCCAGTTAAAAATGAGCAGTTCTTC. Its translation is CASSSLVFPVKNEQFF.

This rearrangement joins TRBV6-4 to TRBJ2-3; no reliable D call. CDR3 length equals 14 residues. CDR1 is MRHNA and CDR2 is SNTAGT in the germline V gene. The V end lost 4 bases, the J end lost 2 bases, and 10 bases lay between the germline ends. The CDR3: CASSGGSPTDTQYF. In DNA, the CDR3 is TGTGCCAGCAGTGGAGGCTCTCCCACAGATACGCAGTATTTT.

The chain has TRBV7-9 and TRBJ1-2; no clear D gene. Germline V CDR1 and CDR2: SEHNR, FQNEAQ (reference sequence). V lost 8 bases to trimming and J lost 4 bases, with 8 bases between them. The CDR3 extends over 11 amino acids. The CDR3 region has the DNA TGTGCCAGCGAAAACCCCTATGGCTACACCTTC. It is translated as CASENPYGYTF.

In regard to this clone: One junction end does not reproduce the germline sequence, and a read error may be involved. The chain recombines TRBV7-7 with TRBJ2-5; TRBD1 agrees at 9 bases. The CDR3 extends over 15 amino acids. The germline CDR1 and CDR2 sequences are SSHAT and FNYEAQ (reference sequence). This CDR3 is CASSPTGGGGETQYF. Here the CDR3 DNA reads TGTGCTAGCAGCCCGACAGGGGGAGGAGGAGAGACCCAGTACTTC. The whole variable domain, remainder taken from reference TRBV7-7 and TRBJ2-5, is GAGVSQSPRYKVTKRGQDVTLRCDPISSHATLYWYQQALGQGPEFLTYFNYEAQPDKSGLPSDRFSAERPEGSISTLTIQRTEQRDSAMYRCASSPTGGGGETQYFGPGTRLLVL.

The rearrangement links TRBV28 to TRBJ1-1; TRBD1 agrees at 10 bases. Germline CDR1 and CDR2: MDHEN and SYDVKM. The CDR3 spans 15 residues. Unmatched junction bases numbered 7, after V lost 5 bases and J lost 4 bases. CDR3 sequence reads: CASSPGQGEATEAFF. CDR3 nucleotide sequence: TGTGCCAGCAGTCCCGGACAGGGGGAGGCCACTGAAGCTTTCTTT.

The genes are TRBV11-3 and TRBJ2-2, with a possible D match to TRBD2 (5 bases). The V and J ends lost 5 bases and 0 bases respectively, with 13 bases between them. Per the germline V gene, CDR1 is SGHNT and CDR2 is YENEEA. The CDR3 spans 16 residues. CDR3 DNA: TGTGCCAGCAGCCCCTCCGGACTCTCGAACACCGGGGAGCTGTTTTTT. Protein product: CASSPSGLSNTGELFF. The variable domain in full, completed from reference TRBV11-3 and TRBJ2-2, reads EAGVVQSPRYKIIEKKQPVAFWCNPISGHNTLYWYLQNLGQGPELLIRYENEEAVDDSQLPKDRFSAERLKGVDSTLKIQPAELGDSAVYLCASSPSGLSNTGELFFGEGSRLTVL.

The V call is TRBV7-6, the J call TRBJ1-4; 7 nucleotides align to TRBD1. This CDR3 comprises 18 residues. The germline gives CDR1 SGHVS, CDR2 FNYEAQ. The ends lost 4 bases at V and 10 bases at J; junction bases unmatched: 21. In DNA form, the CDR3 reads TGTGCCAGCAGCTCTATAGTAGGAGGAGGGGACAGTTTAGGAAAACTGTTTTTT. It specifies CASSSIVGGGDSLGKLFF. The whole variable domain, filled in from reference TRBV7-6 and TRBJ1-4, reads GAGVSQSPRYKVTKRGQDVALRCDPISGHVSLYWYRQALGQGPEFLTYFNYEAQQDKSGLPNDRFSAERPEGSISTLTIQRTEQRDSAMYRCASSSIVGGGDSLGKLFFGSGTQLSVL.

The rearrangement uses TRBV19 and TRBJ1-5; TRBD1 is a possible D gene (5 bases). V lost 7 bases, J lost 6 bases, and 19 bases lay in between. This CDR3 is built from 15 residues. Germline CDR1 LNHDA, CDR2 SQIVND (reference sequence). For the CDR3, the DNA is TGTGCCAGTACCTCAATGCAGGGTACGGGTCAGCCCCAGCATTTT. It translates to CASTSMQGTGQPQHF. The entire variable domain, with the rest obtained from reference TRBV19 and TRBJ1-5, is as follows: DGGITQSPKYLFRKEGQNVTLSCEQNLNHDAMYWYRQDPGQGLRLIYYSQIVNDFQKGDIAEGYSVSREKKESFPLTVTSAQKNPTAFYLCASTSMQGTGQPQHFGDGTRLSIL.

The chain combines TRBV4-1 with TRBJ2-5, with a weak D call TRBD2 (6 bases). V lost 4 bases and J lost 2, with 14 bases in between. Germline CDR1 and CDR2: MGHRA and YSYEKL. There are 15 residues in the CDR3. CDR3 sequence reads: CASSRLPGSQETQYF. For the CDR3, the DNA is TGCGCCAGCAGCCGCCTACCCGGGAGTCAAGAGACCCAGTACTTC.

The chain combines TRBV23-1 with TRBJ1-6; 7 bases are a match to TRBD1. TRBV23-1 is noted as an ORF with a role that remains uncertain. V trimming: 5 bases; J trimming: 8 bases; junction bases outside the gene matches: 9. The CDR3 sequence is 15 residues long. DNA for the CDR3: TGCGCCAGCAGTTTGAAACAGGGGTATCATTCACCCCTCCACTTT. Its translation: CASSLKQGYHSPLHF.

CDR3 residues: CASSLPGSGEKLFF. The CDR3 DNA reads as TGTGCCAGCAGCTTACCAGGTTCTGGGGAAAAACTGTTTTTT. This chain connects TRBV6-5 to TRBJ1-4; D call uncertain. From germline, CDR1 is MNHEY and CDR2 SVGAGI. This CDR3 spans 14 amino acids. The ends were cut back, 6 bases at V and 8 bases at J, with 16 bases in the middle.

This chain links TRBV16 with TRBJ2-1; D is unclear. Trimming took off 8 bases at V and 4 bases at J, with 12 bases between the two ends. The germline V gene has CDR1 KGHSY and CDR2 FQNENV. The CDR3 has 13 amino acids. The DNA of the CDR3 is TGTGCCAGCGGAAGGGTTTCATACAATGAGCAGTTCTTC. This encodes CASGRVSYNEQFF.

V and J are TRBV19 and TRBJ2-7; D is tentatively TRBD1 or TRBD2 (5 bases each). The CDR3 has 13 residues. Trimming shortened V by 4 bases and J by 0 bases, and 7 bases separated the two germline ends. Looked up from germline, CDR1 is LNHDA and CDR2 is SQIVND (reference sequence). CDR3 DNA sequence: TGTGCCAGTAGTACGGGGCCCTCCTACGAGCAGTACTTC. Translated: CASSTGPSYEQYF.

The genes are TRBV5-4 and TRBJ1-1; D may be TRBD1 (6 bases). In germline, CDR1 is SGHNT, CDR2 YYREEE (reference sequence). V lost 6 bases and J 6 bases, leaving 18 bases between the germline ends. The length of the CDR3 is 14 residues. The CDR3 spells CASTQGLGSAEAFF. Here the CDR3 DNA reads TGTGCCAGCACACAGGGCTTGGGTAGCGCTGAAGCTTTCTTT.

The chain couples TRBV13 to TRBJ1-6; 10 positions match TRBD1. CDR3 length equals 17 residues. With 5 bases clipped from V and 9 bases from J, the junction kept 13 bases outside the gene matches. Germline assignment: CDR1 PRHDT and CDR2 FYEKMQ (reference sequence). In DNA form, the CDR3 reads TGTGCCAGCAGCATCGGGACAGGGGAAAGTAAATTTTCACCCCTCCACTTT. Amino acids: CASSIGTGESKFSPLHF.

The chain uses TRBV27 and TRBJ2-7; 11 nucleotides match TRBD1. CDR1 is MNHEY and CDR2 is SMNVEV in the germline V gene (reference sequence). Losses at the gene ends were 6 bases for V and 0 bases for J; bases not matched to a gene: 7. This CDR3 spans 16 amino acids. The CDR3 region is CASRGTGGMGSYEQYF. The CDR3 DNA sequence: TGTGCCAGCAGAGGGACAGGGGGGATGGGCTCCTACGAGCAGTACTTC.